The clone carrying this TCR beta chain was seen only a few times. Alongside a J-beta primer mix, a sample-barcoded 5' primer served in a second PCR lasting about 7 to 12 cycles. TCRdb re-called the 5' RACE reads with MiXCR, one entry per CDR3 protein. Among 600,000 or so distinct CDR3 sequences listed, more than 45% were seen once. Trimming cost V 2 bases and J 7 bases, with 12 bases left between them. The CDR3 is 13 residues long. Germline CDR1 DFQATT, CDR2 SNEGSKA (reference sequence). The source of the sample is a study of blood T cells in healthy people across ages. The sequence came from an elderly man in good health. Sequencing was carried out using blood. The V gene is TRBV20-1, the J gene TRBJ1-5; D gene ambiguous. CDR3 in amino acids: CSARKNAGQPQHF. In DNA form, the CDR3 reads TGCAGTGCTAGAAAGAACGCTGGGCAGCCCCAGCATTTT.